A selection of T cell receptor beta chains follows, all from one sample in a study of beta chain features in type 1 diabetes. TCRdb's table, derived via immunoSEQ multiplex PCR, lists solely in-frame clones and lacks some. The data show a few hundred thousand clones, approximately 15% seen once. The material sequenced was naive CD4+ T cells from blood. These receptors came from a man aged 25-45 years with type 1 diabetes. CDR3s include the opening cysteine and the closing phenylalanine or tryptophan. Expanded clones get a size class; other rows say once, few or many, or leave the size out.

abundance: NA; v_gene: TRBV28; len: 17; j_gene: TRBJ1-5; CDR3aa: CASSLSYGGSERQPQHF
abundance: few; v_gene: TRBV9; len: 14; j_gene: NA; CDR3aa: CASSVVGTGFEQYF
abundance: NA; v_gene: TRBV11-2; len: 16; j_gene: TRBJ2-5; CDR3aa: CASSFRTSGLRETQYF
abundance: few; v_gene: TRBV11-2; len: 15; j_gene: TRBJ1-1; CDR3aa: CASSFGQDRPLGAFF
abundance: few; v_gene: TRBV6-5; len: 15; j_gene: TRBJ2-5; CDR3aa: CASSSRQGLEETQYF
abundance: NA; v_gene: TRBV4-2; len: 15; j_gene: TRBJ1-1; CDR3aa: CASSQDRTGGTEAFF
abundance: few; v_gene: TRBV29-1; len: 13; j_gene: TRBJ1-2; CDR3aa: CSVVQGANYGYTF
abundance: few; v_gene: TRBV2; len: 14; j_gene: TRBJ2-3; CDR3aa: CASRPGLGTDTQYF
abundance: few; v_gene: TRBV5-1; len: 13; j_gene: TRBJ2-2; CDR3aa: CASSSTATGELFF
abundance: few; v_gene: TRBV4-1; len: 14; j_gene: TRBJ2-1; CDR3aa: CASSSGSSYNEQFF
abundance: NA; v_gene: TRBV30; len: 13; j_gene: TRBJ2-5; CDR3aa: CAGAAGGLETQYF
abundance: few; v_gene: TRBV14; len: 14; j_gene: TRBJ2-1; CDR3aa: CASSLAGPANEQFF
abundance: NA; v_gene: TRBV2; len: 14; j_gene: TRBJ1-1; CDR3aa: CASSAGTVGTEAFF
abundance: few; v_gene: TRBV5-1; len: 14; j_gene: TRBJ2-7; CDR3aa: CASSLTSGSYEQYF
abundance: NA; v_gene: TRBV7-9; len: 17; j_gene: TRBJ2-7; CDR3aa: CASSEGLAGGPWYEQYF
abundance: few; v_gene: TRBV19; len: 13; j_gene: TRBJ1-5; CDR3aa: CASSGQFNQPQHF
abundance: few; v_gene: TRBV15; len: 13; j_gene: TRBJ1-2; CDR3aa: CATSRDRVYGYTF
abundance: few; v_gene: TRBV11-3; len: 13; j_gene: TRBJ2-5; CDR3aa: CASSHRARETQYF
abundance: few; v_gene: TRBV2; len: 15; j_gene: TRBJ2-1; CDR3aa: CASGLGQGENNEQFF
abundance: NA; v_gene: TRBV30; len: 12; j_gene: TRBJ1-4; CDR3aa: CAWGQGGEKLFF
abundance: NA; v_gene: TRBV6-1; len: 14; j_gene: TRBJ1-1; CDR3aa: CASSEGAGNTEAFF
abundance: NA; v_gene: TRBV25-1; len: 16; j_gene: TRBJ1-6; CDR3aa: CASSALTGQNNSPLHF
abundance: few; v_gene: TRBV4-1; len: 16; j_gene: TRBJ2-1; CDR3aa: CASSQNSVAGGDEQFF
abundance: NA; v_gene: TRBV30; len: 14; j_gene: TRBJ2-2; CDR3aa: CAWGQGRNTGELFF
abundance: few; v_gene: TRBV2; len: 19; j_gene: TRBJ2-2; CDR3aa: CASSEGPPWLGAGTGELFF
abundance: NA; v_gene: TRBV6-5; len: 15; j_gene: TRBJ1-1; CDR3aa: CASSQRTGPGTEAFF
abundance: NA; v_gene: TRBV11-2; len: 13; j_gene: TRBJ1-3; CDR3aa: CASSPGIANTIYF
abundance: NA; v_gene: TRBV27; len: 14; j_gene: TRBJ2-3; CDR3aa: CASSLGQGRDTQYF